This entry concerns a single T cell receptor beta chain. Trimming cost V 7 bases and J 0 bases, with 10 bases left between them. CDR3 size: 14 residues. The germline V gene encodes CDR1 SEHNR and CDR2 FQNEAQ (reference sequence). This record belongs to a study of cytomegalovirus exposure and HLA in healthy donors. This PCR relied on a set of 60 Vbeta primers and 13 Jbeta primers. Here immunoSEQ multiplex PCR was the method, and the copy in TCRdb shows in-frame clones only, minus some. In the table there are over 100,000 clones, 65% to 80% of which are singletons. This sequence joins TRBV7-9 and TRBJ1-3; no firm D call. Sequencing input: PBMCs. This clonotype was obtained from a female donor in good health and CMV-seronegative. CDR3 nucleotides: TGTGCCAGCAAGATCGGGGTCTCTGGAAACACCATATATTTT. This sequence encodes CASKIGVSGNTIYF.